Presented here are 23 T cell receptor beta chains from one specimen sequenced in a study of T-cell memory formation after mild COVID-19. TCRdb processed the 5' RACE reads anew with MiXCR; each CDR3 protein has one entry. The repertoire includes a few hundred thousand distinct CDR3 sequences, over 25% of them detected once, and roughly 14% sits in the top ten. Sequencing was performed on PBMCs or a T cell subset sorted from them (not recorded which). These receptors originate from an adult woman who had mild COVID-19 (a few samples of this study predate the infection). Cell type and time point are not known.

In this sample, this clonotype turned up a few times. V and J are TRBV5-8 and TRBJ2-3, with 7 bases fitting TRBD1. Germline V gene lookup returns CDR1 SGHTS and CDR2 YDEGEE. Germline trimming cut 4 bases from V and 0 bases from J; bases unmatched to any gene: 8. The CDR3 totals 16 residues. The chain's CDR3 is CASSRKGGSSTDTQYF. As DNA, the CDR3 is TGTGCCAGCAGCCGGAAAGGGGGCTCTAGCACAGATACGCAGTATTTT.

A few counts support this clonotype. The chain employs TRBV7-2 and TRBJ2-7, with unresolved D. Trimming took 3 bases from V and 2 from J, leaving 14 bases between them. There are 15 residues in the CDR3. CDR1 and CDR2 from the germline V gene are SGHTA and FQGNSA. DNA of the CDR3: TGTGCCAGCAGCTTGTACCGGACGGTGACCTACGAGCAGTACTTC. Residues: CASSLYRTVTYEQYF.

This clonotype showed up just a few times. The rearrangement uses TRBV20-1 and TRBJ2-5; a weak D match, TRBD1 (6 bases). Per germline, CDR1 DFQATT and CDR2 SNEGSKA (reference sequence). The CDR3 covers 14 residues. CDR3 sequence reads: CSSCQGSKVETQYF. CDR3 DNA sequence: TGCAGCTCTTGTCAGGGGAGCAAGGTGGAGACCCAGTACTTC.

This clonotype was found many times. At one of its ends the junction is not consistent with the germline gene, which may arise from a read error. The V call is TRBV5-1, the J call TRBJ2-2; no clear D gene. The germline V gene encodes CDR1 SGHRS and CDR2 YFSETQ. The CDR3 length is 12 residues. Here the CDR3 DNA reads TGTGCCAGCAGTTTTAACACCGGGGAGCTGTTTTTT. It is translated as CASSFNTGELFF.

This sequence joins TRBV2 and TRBJ2-3; D is perhaps TRBD2 (7 bases). The CDR3 covers 15 residues. CDR1 SNHLY and CDR2 FYNNEI come from the germline V gene. V was trimmed by 6 bases and J by 6 bases, leaving 19 bases between them. The CDR3 here is CASRSLMRGGDTQYF. CDR3 in DNA: TGTGCCAGCAGGTCCCTGATGAGGGGGGGGGATACGCAGTATTTT.

The chain has TRBV5-1 and TRBJ1-1, with D possibly TRBD1 on 6 matching bases. The V end lost 1 base, the J end lost 2 bases, and 12 bases lay between the germline ends. The CDR3 runs to 15 residues. Germline V CDR1 and CDR2: SGHRS, YFSETQ. The CDR3 nucleotides are TGCGCCAGCAGCTTGATCCAGGGGAGTAACACTGAAGCTTTCTTT. Protein: CASSLIQGSNTEAFF.

The rearrangement links TRBV5-1 to TRBJ2-5; TRBD1 aligns across 9 bases. The germline V gene has CDR1 SGHRS and CDR2 YFSETQ. With 4 bases clipped from V and 0 bases from J, the junction kept 1 base outside the gene matches. The CDR3 is 14 amino acids. CDR3 DNA sequence: TGCGCCAGCAGCCGGGACAGGGACCAAGAGACCCAGTACTTC. Translated: CASSRDRDQETQYF. The complete variable domain, with remaining parts taken from reference TRBV5-1 and TRBJ2-5, reads KAGVTQTPRYLIKTRGQQVTLSCSPISGHRSVSWYQQTPGQGLQFLFEYFSETQRNKGNFPGRFSGRQFSNSRSEMNVSTLELGDSALYLCASSRDRDQETQYFGPGTRLLVL.

The rearrangement joins TRBV20-1 to TRBJ2-5, with 8 nucleotides matching TRBD2. Germline V gives CDR1 DFQATT, CDR2 SNEGSKA (reference sequence). V was clipped by 5 bases and J by 4 bases; unmatched bases: 9. The CDR3 extends over 14 amino acids. The CDR3 loop reads CSAESGRLLETQYF. DNA of the CDR3: TGCAGTGCTGAAAGCGGGAGACTGTTAGAGACCCAGTACTTC.

This sequence joins TRBV18 and TRBJ2-1, with 11 bases aligning to TRBD2. Trimming removed 0 bases from V and 4 bases from J; junction bases left unmatched: 2. Germline V gene data show CDR1 as KGHSH and CDR2 as LQKENI. The CDR3 has 16 amino acids. The CDR3 sequence is CASSPPGLAEYNEQFF. Written as DNA, the CDR3 is TGTGCCAGCTCACCACCGGGACTAGCGGAATACAATGAGCAGTTCTTC. Drawing the rest from reference TRBV18 and TRBJ2-1, the complete variable domain is NAGVMQNPRHLVRRRGQEARLRCSPMKGHSHVYWYRQLPEEGLKFMVYLQKENIIDESGMPKERFSAEFPKEGPSILRIQQVVRGDSAAYFCASSPPGLAEYNEQFFGPGTRLTVL.

This clonotype was recorded a few times. The chain links TRBV29-1 to TRBJ2-5; 7 positions agree with TRBD2. Germline V CDR1 and CDR2: SQVTM, ANQGSEA. This CDR3 is 13 amino acids long. Trimming cost V 0 bases and J 4 bases; bases outside gene matches: 2. CDR3 DNA sequence: TGCAGCGTTGAAGATGGGGGGGGAGAGACCCAGTACTTC. It is translated as CSVEDGGGETQYF.

This clonotype was seen a few times. The J gene is TRBJ2-1, the V gene TRBV4-2; D is uncertain. CDR3 length: 12 amino acids. Germline assignment: CDR1 LGHNA and CDR2 YNFKEQ. V lost 0 bases to trimming and J lost 10 bases, with 7 bases between them. CDR3 sequence reads: CASSQDVREQFF. CDR3 nucleotide sequence: TGTGCCAGCAGCCAAGATGTGCGGGAGCAGTTCTTC.

There are a few counts of this clonotype. J is TRBJ2-1 and V is TRBV5-1; D is possibly TRBD1 or TRBD2 (5 bases each). Germline V gives CDR1 SGHRS, CDR2 YFSETQ. Trimming pared 3 bases from V and 5 bases from J, leaving 18 bases between. The CDR3 has 16 residues. CDR3 loop: CASSYRDPWSNNEQFF. CDR3 bases: TGCGCCAGCAGCTACCGGGACCCATGGAGTAACAATGAGCAGTTCTTC.

V usage is TRBV9 and J usage is TRBJ2-2; 7 bases fit TRBD2. J was trimmed by 3 bases and V by 2 bases; bases with no gene match: 13. Germline V CDR1 and CDR2: SGDLS, YYNGEE. This CDR3 comprises 18 residues. The CDR3 loop is CASSVSGYRGRDTGELFF. The CDR3 DNA sequence: TGTGCCAGCAGCGTCAGTGGTTACAGAGGGAGGGACACCGGGGAGCTGTTTTTT.

The genes are TRBV5-1 and TRBJ2-1; 9 bases line up with TRBD1. The CDR3 runs to 17 residues. J was trimmed by 2 bases and V by 3 bases; bases with no gene match: 9. CDR1 is SGHRS and CDR2 is YFSETQ in the germline V gene. The CDR3 region is CASSSWSGTGTYNEQFF. The CDR3 nucleotides read TGCGCCAGCAGCTCGTGGTCCGGGACAGGGACCTACAATGAGCAGTTCTTC.

V is TRBV24-1 and J is TRBJ2-1; the match to TRBD2 covers 9 bases. The germline gives CDR1 KGHDR, CDR2 SFDVKD. Germline trimming cut 0 bases from V and 2 bases from J; bases unmatched to any gene: 1. The CDR3 has 16 amino acids. The CDR3 DNA reads TGTGCCACCAGTGATTTGCCTAGCGGGGCCTACAATGAGCAGTTCTTC. Translated, it gives CATSDLPSGAYNEQFF.

This clonotype was seen only a few times. The chain combines TRBV6-4 with TRBJ2-6; a weak D match, TRBD1 (5 bases). Trimming took 4 bases from V and 0 from J, leaving 7 bases between them. The CDR3 contains 15 residues. Per the germline V gene, CDR1 is MRHNA and CDR2 is SNTAGT. This CDR3 is CASSGTNSGANVLTF. CDR3 DNA: TGTGCCAGCAGTGGGACAAACTCTGGGGCCAACGTCCTGACTTTC.

The rearrangement uses TRBV29-1 and TRBJ2-3; D is perhaps TRBD2 (7 bases). The germline CDR1 and CDR2 sequences are SQVTM and ANQGSEA. V lost 7 bases and J 3 bases, leaving 17 bases between the germline ends. CDR3 length: 14 amino acids. CDR3 coding DNA: TGCAGCGCCGAGGGGGGGATTTCTACAGATACGCAGTATTTT. Encoded protein: CSAEGGISTDTQYF.

The rearrangement links TRBV19 to TRBJ2-1; D may match TRBD1 or TRBD2 (7 bases each). Germline V gene sequence: CDR1 LNHDA, CDR2 SQIVND (reference sequence). With 6 bases removed from V and 6 bases from J, the gap between germline ends came to 18 bases. The CDR3 runs to 15 residues. The CDR3 DNA sequence: TGTGCCAGTAGAGACAGGGCTAGCGGAGCCAATGAGCAGTTCTTC. Translation gives CASRDRASGANEQFF. Full variable domain (outside the CDR3, taken from reference TRBV19 and TRBJ2-1): DGGITQSPKYLFRKEGQNVTLSCEQNLNHDAMYWYRQDPGQGLRLIYYSQIVNDFQKGDIAEGYSVSREKKESFPLTVTSAQKNPTAFYLCASRDRASGANEQFFGPGTRLTVL.

This clonotype was observed a handful of times. V is TRBV19 and J is TRBJ2-2; tentatively, D is TRBD2 (5 bases). The V end lost 8 bases, the J end lost 1 base, and 14 bases lay between the germline ends. Per the germline V gene, CDR1 is LNHDA and CDR2 is SQIVND (reference sequence). This CDR3 has 15 amino acids. CDR3: CASGGRWGNTGELFF. The CDR3 nucleotides are TGTGCCAGTGGAGGACGCTGGGGGAACACCGGGGAGCTGTTTTTT.

This sequence joins TRBV18 and TRBJ1-1; perhaps TRBD1 as D (5 bases). This CDR3 is built from 15 residues. CDR1 and CDR2 from the germline V gene are KGHSH and LQKENI. V was clipped by 0 bases and J by 6 bases, with 14 bases between them. The CDR3: CASSPPRGWRAEAFF. DNA for the CDR3: TGTGCCAGCTCACCACCGAGGGGCTGGCGAGCTGAAGCTTTCTTT.

This clonotype was found a few times. The chain couples TRBV5-1 to TRBJ2-7; TRBD2 matches at 14 bases. V lost 4 bases to trimming and J lost 9 bases; unmatched junction nucleotides: 9. CDR1 is SGHRS and CDR2 is YFSETQ in the germline V gene. This CDR3 has 15 residues. The CDR3 loop is CASSTTSGGAPRQYF. Here the CDR3 DNA reads TGCGCCAGCAGCACGACTAGCGGGGGGGCCCCCAGGCAGTACTTC.

The sample holds a few counts of this clonotype. The chain uses TRBV3-1 and TRBJ2-1, with 8 bases matching TRBD1. The CDR3 is 12 residues long. CDR1 is LGHDT and CDR2 is YNNKEL in the germline V gene (reference sequence). The J segment lost 12 bases and the V segment lost 4 bases, leaving 5 bases of the junction unmatched. CDR3: CASSPGGAGQFF. In nucleotides, the CDR3 is TGTGCCAGCAGCCCAGGGGGCGCGGGGCAGTTCTTC.

The chain recombines TRBV27 with TRBJ1-5, with 11 positions matching TRBD1. Trimming cost V 7 bases and J 4 bases; bases outside gene matches: 6. The CDR3 length is 15 residues. Germline V gene lookup returns CDR1 MNHEY and CDR2 SMNVEV (reference sequence). CDR3 coding DNA: TGTGCCAGCAAGGACAGGGGGCTCCGTAATCAGCCCCAGCATTTT. Its translation is CASKDRGLRNQPQHF.